This T cell receptor beta chain was identified in a study of beta chain features in type 1 diabetes. Whole-study results and caveats: Insertions were fewer and deletions more numerous at VDJ junctions in type 1 diabetes patients. Whether TCRB rearrangement is influenced by HLA type was left unresolved in this analysis.

As every portion of the isolated RNA was reverse transcribed, the sequencing read expressed TCRB transcripts. Here immunoSEQ multiplex PCR was the method, and the copy in TCRdb shows in-frame clones only, minus some. This table has roughly 170,000 clones, less than 15% appearing once. In its sample, this clone was seen a few times. Antigen: not known. This CDR3 has 12 amino acids. This TCR was recovered from a woman under 30 in good health. The specimen sequenced was central memory CD4+ T cells from blood. V usage is TRBV21-1 and J usage is TRBJ2-7; TRBD1 is taken as the D call from the table, unchecked against the DNA. TRBV21-1 is designated a pseudogene. The CDR3 here is CATEHRGREQYF. As DNA, the CDR3 is TGTGCCACCGAACACAGGGGGCGGGAGCAGTACTTC.